This T cell receptor beta chain is drawn from a study of blood T cell repertoires in COVID-19. Looking at the study overall: Whether acute or convalescent, the COVID-19 samples came from the United States, Italy and Spain. In each case, the material was cDNA or gDNA derived from T cells, B-cell-depleted T cells, or PBMCs.

A Seattle source enrolled patients during active infection and followed them longitudinally. Under the authors' procedure: Quantification of nucleated cells was approximated via reference gene primer amplification. Assay used: immunoSEQ multiplex PCR; TCRdb lists only in-frame clones, some missing. That table furnishes V, J and clone size, whereas the DNA furnished D and trimming. The repertoire holds a few hundred thousand clones, 85% to 90% seen once, with over 1.5% in the top ten. The J segment lost 2 bases and the V segment lost 1 base, leaving 2 bases of the junction unmatched. The length of the CDR3 is 15 residues. Germline lookup yields CDR1 SGHRS and CDR2 YFSETQ.

Sequences were obtained from peripheral blood. The clonotype comes from a woman aged 25 to 39 with COVID-19, enrolled during active disease. V is TRBV5-1 and J is TRBJ2-5; 10 bases fit TRBD2. CDR3 DNA: TGCGCCAGCAGCTTGACAGCGGGGGGGCAAGAGACCCAGTACTTC. Translating it yields CASSLTAGGQETQYF.